A single sample is the source of the 32 T cell receptor beta chains below, sequenced in a study of PD-1 blockade in classical Hodgkin lymphoma. No patient escaped relapse after autologous stem cell transplantation, and brentuximab vedotin exposure varied. Assay: immunoSEQ multiplex PCR; the TCRdb copy retains only in-frame clones and omits some. The table records about 29,000 clones, about 70% of them present only once. The source material was peripheral blood mononuclear cells (PBMCs), sampled before the second cycle of nivolumab. These receptors originate from a human donor with classical Hodgkin lymphoma.

This clone was found a few times. V and J are TRBV19 and TRBJ1-2; 9 bases align to TRBD1. V was pared by 7 bases and J by 2 bases, with 14 bases of the junction left unmatched. Germline V gene sequence: CDR1 LNHDA, CDR2 SQIVND (reference sequence). This CDR3 spans 17 amino acids. CDR3 region: CASTRGETGGINYGYTF. In nucleotides, the CDR3 is TGTGCCAGTACCCGCGGGGAAACAGGGGGCATCAACTATGGCTACACCTTC.

The chain employs TRBV7-9 and TRBJ1-1, with D hard to call. Germline V lookup: CDR1 SEHNR, CDR2 FQNEAQ (reference sequence). The germline V and J ends were trimmed by 6 bases and 2 bases, with 4 bases remaining between them. The CDR3 covers 11 residues. CDR3 in amino acids: CASRNNTEAFF. The CDR3 DNA is TGTGCCAGCAGAAATAACACTGAAGCTTTCTTT.

The chain combines TRBV5-1 with TRBJ1-1; 7 positions match TRBD1. The CDR3 totals 15 residues. The junction had 8 bases not matched to a gene; V was cut back by 2 bases and J by 4 bases. Looked up from germline, CDR1 is SGHRS and CDR2 is YFSETQ. CDR3 residues: CASSFATRGSTEAFF. Written as DNA, the CDR3 is TGCGCCAGCAGCTTCGCCACCAGGGGGAGCACTGAAGCTTTCTTT.

The chain links TRBV5-1 to TRBJ1-5; D is undetermined. This CDR3 region has 14 residues. Trimming removed 5 bases from V and 1 base from J, with 10 bases in between. Germline CDR1 SGHRS, CDR2 YFSETQ. The CDR3 protein is CASSPTSSNQPQHF. The DNA of the CDR3 is TGCGCCAGCAGTCCTACTAGCAGCAATCAGCCCCAGCATTTT. Full variable domain (remainder filled in from reference TRBV5-1 and TRBJ1-5): KAGVTQTPRYLIKTRGQQVTLSCSPISGHRSVSWYQQTPGQGLQFLFEYFSETQRNKGNFPGRFSGRQFSNSRSEMNVSTLELGDSALYLCASSPTSSNQPQHFGDGTRLSIL.

V is TRBV10-3 and J is TRBJ2-2; 7 nucleotides line up with TRBD1. The germline V gene has CDR1 ENHRY and CDR2 SYGVKD. The CDR3 totals 13 residues. V was pared by 9 bases and J by 3 bases, with 4 bases of the junction left unmatched. The CDR3 bases are TGTGCCATTTGGACAGGACACACCGGGGAGCTGTTTTTT. Amino acids: CAIWTGHTGELFF.

The rearrangement links TRBV6-5 to TRBJ2-1; D unclear. Germline CDR1 and CDR2: MNHEY and SVGAGI. V was clipped by 2 bases and J by 7 bases, with 12 bases between them. The CDR3 sequence is 14 residues long. The chain's CDR3 is CASSYGPPPNEQFF. CDR3 sequence (DNA): TGTGCCAGCAGTTACGGCCCCCCTCCAAATGAGCAGTTCTTC.

This clone was seen once. The chain couples TRBV13 to TRBJ2-7; D unresolved. This CDR3 has 12 amino acids. Per germline, CDR1 PRHDT and CDR2 FYEKMQ (reference sequence). The V and J ends lost 1 base and 3 bases respectively, with 4 bases between them. CDR3 protein: CASSLAGYEQYF. Written as DNA, the CDR3 is TGTGCCAGCAGCTTAGCCGGCTACGAGCAGTACTTC.

This sequence joins TRBV7-2 and TRBJ1-2; D gene ambiguous. The V gene lost 5 bases and the J gene lost 8 bases, with 15 bases spanning the gap. The CDR3 extends over 13 amino acids. Germline V gene data show CDR1 as SGHTA and CDR2 as FQGNSA. The CDR3 reads CASSPLRRVGYTF. Here the CDR3 DNA reads TGTGCCAGCAGCCCGCTGCGAAGGGTCGGCTACACCTTC.

The V and J genes are TRBV5-6 and TRBJ2-1; 13 positions agree with TRBD2. After removal of 2 bases from V and 0 bases from J, the junction contained 5 bases not matched to a gene. The CDR3 is 18 amino acids. Germline loops: CDR1 SGHDT, CDR2 YYEEEE. Here the CDR3 reads CASSLRTSGGFSYNEQFF. CDR3 nucleotide sequence: TGTGCCAGCAGCTTAAGGACTAGCGGGGGTTTCTCCTACAATGAGCAGTTCTTC.

This chain connects TRBV27 to TRBJ2-1, with no clear D. Germline V gene lookup returns CDR1 MNHEY and CDR2 SMNVEV (reference sequence). CDR3 size: 14 residues. Trimming took 0 bases from V and 6 from J, leaving 9 bases between them. The CDR3, as DNA: TGTGCCAGCAGTTTATCCGGTTACCCCAATGAGCAGTTCTTC. This translates into CASSLSGYPNEQFF.

This rearrangement joins TRBV27 to TRBJ2-7, with D perhaps given as TRBD1 or TRBD2 (5 bases each). CDR3 length: 14 amino acids. V shed 2 bases and J shed 2 bases, with 10 bases lying between them. From germline, CDR1 is MNHEY and CDR2 SMNVEV (reference sequence). For the CDR3, the DNA is TGTGCCAGCAGTTTAGAGGGGAATCCCTACGAGCAGTACTTC. Translating gives CASSLEGNPYEQYF.

The chain joins TRBV30 to TRBJ1-2; TRBD1 is a possible D gene (6 bases). Between the trimmed V and J ends, which lost 2 bases and 2 bases, there was a span of 9 bases. Germline assignment: CDR1 GTSNPN and CDR2 SVGIG (reference sequence). The CDR3 covers 13 residues. The CDR3 loop is CAWSPDSNYGYTF. As DNA, the CDR3 is TGTGCCTGGAGTCCGGACAGCAACTATGGCTACACCTTC.

The gene calls are TRBV19 and TRBJ1-1; D is unresolved. CDR1 is LNHDA and CDR2 is SQIVND in the germline V gene (reference sequence). With 0 bases removed from V and 0 bases from J, the gap between germline ends came to 14 bases. This CDR3 is built from 17 residues. CDR3: CASSIDLLRQVNTEAFF. The CDR3 DNA reads as TGTGCCAGTAGTATAGATCTTCTGAGACAAGTGAACACTGAAGCTTTCTTT.

The chain employs TRBV6-5 and TRBJ2-7, with TRBD2 matching 12 bases. In germline, CDR1 is MNHEY, CDR2 SVGAGI. This CDR3 has 15 amino acids. Trimming at V came to 6 bases and at J to 0 bases, leaving 3 bases not matched to a gene. This CDR3 is CASRPTSGSSYEQYF. The CDR3 nucleotides read TGTGCCAGCAGACCGACTAGCGGGAGCTCCTACGAGCAGTACTTC.

J is TRBJ1-2 and V is TRBV4-2; maybe TRBD1 (6 bases). Looked up from germline, CDR1 is LGHNA and CDR2 is YNFKEQ. The germline V and J ends were trimmed by 2 bases and 4 bases, with 14 bases remaining between them. The CDR3 totals 15 residues. CDR3 DNA: TGTGCCAGCAGCCAACACAGACAGGCGGGCTATGGCTACACCTTC. It translates to CASSQHRQAGYGYTF.

The chain joins TRBV6-6 to TRBJ2-2, with no clear D. Germline-derived CDR1 and CDR2 are MNHNY and SVGAGI (reference sequence). The V end was cut by 0 bases, the J end by 0 bases, with 8 bases between. The CDR3 consists of 16 residues. CDR3 amino acids: CASSYSGISNTGELFF. CDR3 coding DNA: TGTGCCAGCAGTTACTCGGGTATTTCGAACACCGGGGAGCTGTTTTTT.

This clone showed up just once. This chain connects TRBV21-1 to TRBJ2-7; the tabulated D call, TRBD2, remains unverified against the DNA. TRBV21-1 counts as a pseudogene. The CDR3 sequence is 15 residues long. CDR3 coding DNA: TGTGCCAGCAGCAAAGCCCCGGGTAGGTCCTACGAGCAGTACTTC. Amino acid sequence: CASSKAPGRSYEQYF.

The J gene is TRBJ1-1, the V gene TRBV14; D gene unclear. This CDR3 comprises 15 residues. Germline V gene sequence: CDR1 SGHDN, CDR2 FVKESK. The V and J ends lost 2 bases and 0 bases respectively, with 10 bases between them. CDR3 nucleotide sequence: TGTGCCAGCAGCCAACAGGTCCTCATGAACACTGAAGCTTTCTTT. This codes for CASSQQVLMNTEAFF.

The CDR3 loop is CASSQRQGYYGYTF. Here the CDR3 DNA reads TGTGCCAGCAGCCAGCGACAGGGCTACTATGGCTACACCTTC. The V call is TRBV7-9, the J call TRBJ1-2; 7 nucleotides align to TRBD1. V lost 5 bases, J lost 3 bases, and 6 bases stayed unmatched. The CDR3 has 14 residues. Germline CDR1 is SEHNR and CDR2 is FQNEAQ (reference sequence).

This chain links TRBV5-6 with TRBJ2-3; D perhaps matches TRBD2 (5 bases). V dropped 0 bases and J dropped 0 bases, with 17 bases sitting between them. The CDR3 is 18 amino acids. Germline V lookup: CDR1 SGHDT, CDR2 YYEEEE. The CDR3 bases are TGTGCCAGCAGCTTGGCCCTTTTAGCGATTTCTAGCACAGATACGCAGTATTTT. Its protein is CASSLALLAISSTDTQYF.

The rearrangement links TRBV5-1 to TRBJ1-2, with 7 bases that match TRBD1. Germline CDR1 is SGHRS and CDR2 is YFSETQ. The CDR3 consists of 13 residues. Losses at the gene ends were 4 bases for V and 3 bases for J; bases not matched to a gene: 3. The chain's CDR3 is CASSGDSDYGYTF. The CDR3 nucleotides are TGCGCCAGCAGCGGGGACAGTGACTATGGCTACACCTTC.

In DNA, the CDR3 is TGTGCCAGCAGCCAGCAAACCTACAATGAGCAGTTCTTC. This gives the protein CASSQQTYNEQFF. The chain joins TRBV14 to TRBJ2-1; no definite D call. V was shortened by 3 bases and J by 2 bases, with 5 bases between the two germline ends. Germline V gene lookup returns CDR1 SGHDN and CDR2 FVKESK. The CDR3 consists of 13 residues.

This chain links TRBV19 with TRBJ2-3; 8 bases match TRBD1. Germline lookup yields CDR1 LNHDA and CDR2 SQIVND (reference sequence). V lost 10 bases to trimming and J lost 5 bases; unmatched junction nucleotides: 11. There are 14 residues in the CDR3. CDR3 amino acids: CATRDRTSGDTQYF. The CDR3 coding sequence is TGTGCCACTAGGGACAGGACCTCCGGAGATACGCAGTATTTT. Drawing the rest from reference TRBV19 and TRBJ2-3, the complete variable domain is DGGITQSPKYLFRKEGQNVTLSCEQNLNHDAMYWYRQDPGQGLRLIYYSQIVNDFQKGDIAEGYSVSREKKESFPLTVTSAQKNPTAFYLCATRDRTSGDTQYFGPGTRLTVL.

The sample holds one count of this clone. The rearrangement uses TRBV11-2 and TRBJ2-7; D tentatively reads TRBD1 or TRBD2 (5 bases each). Germline V lookup: CDR1 SGHAT, CDR2 FQNNGV. The CDR3 loop spans 14 amino acids. V shed 8 bases and J shed 0 bases, with 14 bases lying between them. The CDR3 sequence: CASRRWGSSYEQYF. For the CDR3, the DNA is TGTGCCAGCCGAAGGTGGGGGAGCTCCTACGAGCAGTACTTC.

The V and J genes are TRBV18 and TRBJ1-1, with D perhaps TRBD1 (5 bases). Deletions cut 3 bases from V and 4 bases from J, with 9 bases between. The CDR3 consists of 13 residues. Germline V gene lookup returns CDR1 KGHSH and CDR2 LQKENI. The CDR3: CASSPDSVTEAFF. The CDR3 DNA is TGTGCCAGCTCACCCGACAGCGTCACTGAAGCTTTCTTT.

The table lists this clone with a few counts. The V call is TRBV28, the J call TRBJ1-3; D is ambiguous. The V end was cut by 5 bases, the J end by 5 bases, with 10 bases between. The germline V gene has CDR1 MDHEN and CDR2 SYDVKM. The CDR3 runs to 13 residues. The CDR3 region is CASSEEFRNTIYF. The CDR3 nucleotides read TGTGCCAGCAGTGAGGAGTTTAGAAACACCATATATTTT.

V and J are TRBV5-1 and TRBJ2-5; 9 bases map to TRBD1. The CDR3 consists of 14 residues. Germline lookup yields CDR1 SGHRS and CDR2 YFSETQ. V lost 7 bases to trimming and J lost 3 bases; unmatched junction nucleotides: 7. The CDR3 is CASGTGISKETQYF. The CDR3 coding sequence is TGCGCCAGCGGGACAGGGATTTCCAAAGAGACCCAGTACTTC.

The chain couples TRBV4-3 to TRBJ1-1; 7 bases match TRBD1. CDR1 LGHNA and CDR2 YSLEER come from the germline V gene. This CDR3 region has 15 residues. Unmatched junction bases numbered 10, after V lost 4 bases and J lost 5 bases. The CDR3 spells CASSPGVAGGTEAFF. In DNA, the CDR3 is TGCGCCAGCAGCCCCGGGGTGGCAGGGGGTACTGAAGCTTTCTTT.

V is TRBV28 and J is TRBJ2-5; D unclear. Trimming took off 4 bases at V and 2 bases at J, with 11 bases between the two ends. This CDR3 has 14 residues. CDR1 and CDR2 from the germline V gene are MDHEN and SYDVKM. DNA for the CDR3: TGTGCCAGCAGTTCACACAGAGAACAAGAGACCCAGTACTTC. Protein product: CASSSHREQETQYF. The full variable domain, its missing parts supplied by reference TRBV28 and TRBJ2-5, is DVKVTQSSRYLVKRTGEKVFLECVQDMDHENMFWYRQDPGLGLRLIYFSYDVKMKEKGDIPEGYSVSREKKERFSLILESASTNQTSMYLCASSSHREQETQYFGPGTRLLVL.

This chain joins TRBV27 and TRBJ2-7; TRBD1 might be the D (5 bases). CDR3 length: 13 amino acids. The V and J ends lost 3 bases and 0 bases respectively, with 6 bases between them. Germline loops: CDR1 MNHEY, CDR2 SMNVEV (reference sequence). CDR3 loop: CASSFGASYEQYF. The DNA of the CDR3 is TGTGCCAGCAGTTTTGGGGCCTCCTACGAGCAGTACTTC.

This sequence joins TRBV5-1 and TRBJ2-1; tentatively, D is TRBD2 (5 bases). CDR3 length: 14 residues. The germline V gene has CDR1 SGHRS and CDR2 YFSETQ. The V end lost 1 base, the J end lost 3 bases, and 8 bases lay between the germline ends. This CDR3 is CASSLIGSYNEQFF. The CDR3 bases are TGCGCCAGCAGCTTGATAGGGAGCTACAATGAGCAGTTCTTC.

The chain employs TRBV7-9 and TRBJ1-1; D call uncertain. This CDR3 spans 12 amino acids. The germline gives CDR1 SEHNR, CDR2 FQNEAQ (reference sequence). V was trimmed by 3 bases and J by 6 bases, leaving 8 bases between them. CDR3: CASSFYGPEAFF. In nucleotides, the CDR3 is TGTGCCAGCAGCTTTTACGGCCCTGAAGCTTTCTTT.